This record looks at one T cell receptor beta chain sequence and its context. Gene names denote mouse genes. The read ends 4 residues before the CDR3 terminus; that terminus is restored from the germline J gene. The V and J ends lost 1 base and 0 bases respectively, with 7 bases between them. The CDR3 loop spans 15 amino acids. From germline, CDR1 is NSHNY and CDR2 SYGAGN. This specimen comes from a study of CD8+ T cells in alopecia areata. CD4, CD8alpha, NKG2D, NKG2ACE and other markers were used to sort pooled cutaneous lymph node cells. Investigators isolated RNA and reverse transcribed it into cDNA to act as the sequencing template. TCRdb's copy holds only in-frame clones and misses some; the assay was immunoSEQ multiplex PCR. Captured here are 290,000 or so clones, none seen once; the top ten comprise less than 1.5%.

What was sequenced was CD4+ T cells sorted from a lymph node. The V gene is TRBV13-1, the J gene TRBJ2-2; tentatively, D is TRBD1 (5 bases). This receptor was obtained from a C3H/HeJ mouse with alopecia areata. The strain is characterized by the MHC haplotype H2-k. The CDR3 DNA, read in part, is TGTGCCAGCAGTGATAAGACAGCAAACACCGGG. Translated: CASSDKTANTG. The full CDR3 protein is CASSDKTANTGQLYF.